The TCR beta chain described here comes from a study of cytomegalovirus exposure and HLA in healthy donors. V trimming: 5 bases; J trimming: 4 bases; junction bases outside the gene matches: 10. This CDR3 comprises 15 residues. The germline V gene has CDR1 MNHEY and CDR2 SVGAGI. Overall study findings and caveats: Researchers left out some V segments, among them TRBV6-2 and TRBV6-3, as indistinguishable.

Comments on this clone: Its antigen is not identified.

PCR was performed using 60 Vbeta and 13 Jbeta primers. TCRdb's copy holds only in-frame clones and misses some; the assay was immunoSEQ multiplex PCR. Here the sample spans 150,000 or so clones, 82% being singletons. This TCR came from a young man in good health and CMV-seropositive. V usage is TRBV6-5 and J usage is TRBJ2-7, with 8 bases fitting TRBD2. The specimen was PBMCs. In DNA, the CDR3 is TGTGCCAGCAGTCCACCGGGGGGGGTTGGTTACGAGCAGTACTTC. Translated: CASSPPGGVGYEQYF.